This T cell receptor beta chain is drawn from a study of human T cells and chemical hapten exposure. Via MiXCR, TCRdb re-called the RACE reads, giving one row per CDR3 protein. The profile shows approximately 72,000 distinct CDR3 sequences, over 8.5% of them singletons. This clonotype was seen many times. Time point indicated: patch test 3, about 24 weeks after DPC sensitization. Treatment given: therapeutic diphenylcyclopropenone sensitization with weekly scalp DPC. The V end was cut by 4 bases, the J end by 4 bases, with 11 bases between. The germline CDR1 and CDR2 sequences are SNHLY and FYNNEI. This CDR3 is built from 14 residues.

The chain couples TRBV2 to TRBJ1-5; a weak D match, TRBD1 (5 bases). The TCR comes from a woman aged 45 to 65 with alopecia areata. Some clones in this sample may be carry-over from other donors' samples. The input for sequencing was whole blood, taken in connection with sensitization to the hapten diphenylcyclopropenone (DPC). CDR3 sequence (DNA): TGTGCCAGCAGTGGACGGGGGGGGAATCAGCCCCAGCATTTT. This codes for CASSGRGGNQPQHF.